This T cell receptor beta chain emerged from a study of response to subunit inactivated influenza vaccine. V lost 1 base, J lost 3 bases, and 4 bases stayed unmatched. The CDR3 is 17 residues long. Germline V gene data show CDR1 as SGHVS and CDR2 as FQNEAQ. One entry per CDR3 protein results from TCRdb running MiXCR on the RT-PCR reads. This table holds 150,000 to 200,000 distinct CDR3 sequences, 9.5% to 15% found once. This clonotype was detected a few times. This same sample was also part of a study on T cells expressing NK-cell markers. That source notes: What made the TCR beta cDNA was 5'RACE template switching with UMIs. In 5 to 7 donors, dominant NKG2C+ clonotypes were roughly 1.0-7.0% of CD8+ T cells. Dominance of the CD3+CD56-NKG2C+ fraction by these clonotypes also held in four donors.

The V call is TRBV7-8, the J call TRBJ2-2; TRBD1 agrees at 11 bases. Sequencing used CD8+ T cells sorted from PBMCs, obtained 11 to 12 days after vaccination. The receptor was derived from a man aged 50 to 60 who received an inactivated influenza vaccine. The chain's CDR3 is CASSLGGTGGYTGELFF. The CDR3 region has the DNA TGTGCCAGCAGCTTAGGGGGGACAGGGGGATACACCGGGGAGCTGTTTTTT.